The rows below give T cell receptor beta chains drawn from one sample of a study of blood T cell repertoires in COVID-19. The data were produced by immunoSEQ multiplex PCR, yet TCRdb's version contains in-frame clones alone and is incomplete. The sample has hundreds of thousands of clones; 80% to 90% are singletons. Sequenced: PBMCs or T cells enriched from blood (not recorded which). Every receptor here comes from a woman between 18 and 29 years old who had recovered from COVID-19. Each CDR3 is given with its conserved first and last residue. The D gene is left open where the match is weak. Part of the rows lack a size; the others show once, few, many or a class for expanded clones.

v_call	j_call	d_call	clone_size	cdr3_nt	cdr3_aa
TRBV28	TRBJ2-5	TRBD2	NA	TGTGCCAGCAGTTGGGTCCCAATAGGACTAGCGGGGCGGCAAGCAGAGACCCAGTACTTC	CASSWVPIGLAGRQAETQYF
TRBV18	TRBJ1-2	TRBD1	few	TGTGCCAGCTCACCACCGGTCAGGGGGCGCGACTATGGCTACACCTTC	CASSPPVRGRDYGYTF
TRBV11-2	TRBJ2-5	TRBD2	NA	TGTGCCAGCAGCTTAACCCTCGGGACTAGCGGGCAAGAGACCCAGTACTTC	CASSLTLGTSGQETQYF
TRBV6-5	TRBJ1-2	TRBD1	NA	TGTGCCAGCAGCCGGGACAGAACTAACTATGGCTACACCTTC	CASSRDRTNYGYTF
TRBV23-1	TRBJ1-2	TRBD1	NA	TGCGCCAGCAGTCAATCCTTGTGGCCCTTTCCCGTTCTCTCCAGGGGGTGTTATGGCTACACCTTC	CASSQSLWPFPVLSRGCYGYTF
TRBV6-5	TRBJ1-1	TRBD1	NA	TGTGCCAGCAGGCAAGGGGACAGCTACACTGAAGCTTTCTTT	CASRQGDSYTEAFF
TRBV5-4	TRBJ2-7	TRBD1	NA	TGTGCCAGCAGCATAGACAGGGGAGTCGTCGAGCAGTACTTC	CASSIDRGVVEQYF
TRBV29-1	TRBJ2-7	NA	NA	TGCAGCGTTGAAGGTCTCTCCTACGAGCAGTACTTC	CSVEGLSYEQYF
TRBV4-1	TRBJ1-5	TRBD1	NA	TGCGCCAGCAGCCTACGACAGGGGGAAAATCAGCCCCAGCATTTT	CASSLRQGENQPQHF
TRBV6-4	TRBJ1-6	TRBD1	once	TGTGCCAGCAGCCGGGACAGATATAATTCACCCCTCCACTTT	CASSRDRYNSPLHF
TRBV2	TRBJ2-1	NA	NA	TGTGCCAGCATGGAGGGGGGGCGCACGGGGAATGAGCAGTTCTTC	CASMEGGRTGNEQFF
TRBV9	TRBJ1-3	NA	once	TGTGCCAGCAGCGTAGATCACAGCTCTGGAAACACCATATATTTT	CASSVDHSSGNTIYF
TRBV9	TRBJ2-5	TRBD2	NA	TGTGCCAGCAGCGTAGCTAGCGGGGGGACCCAAGAGACCCAGTACTTC	CASSVASGGTQETQYF
TRBV7-9	TRBJ1-1	NA	NA	TGTGCCAGCAGCTTAACGGCGCGCGGGACTGAAGCTTTCTTT	CASSLTARGTEAFF
TRBV7-6	TRBJ1-5	TRBD1	NA	TGTGCCAGCAGCTTACACAGGGGGGTCAATCAGCCCCAGCATTTT	CASSLHRGVNQPQHF
TRBV3-1/TRBV3-2	TRBJ2-1	NA	NA	TGTGCCAGCAGCACCCCGAGCCCCAGCTGGAGGAGCAATGAGCAGTTCTTC	CASSTPSPSWRSNEQFF
TRBV6-1	TRBJ2-2	NA	NA	TGTGCCAGCAGTGAAGACATCAGGGTCGTCGTCACCGGGGAGCTGTTTTTT	CASSEDIRVVVTGELFF
TRBV5-4	TRBJ2-2	NA	NA	TGTGCCAGCAGCTTGGACTACGGCCTGGCCACCGGGGAGCTGTTTTTT	CASSLDYGLATGELFF
TRBV5-1	TRBJ2-3	TRBD1	NA	TGCGCCAGCAGCGATACAGGGGGCACGGATACGCAGTATTTT	CASSDTGGTDTQYF
TRBV25-1	TRBJ1-1	NA	NA	TGTGCCAGCAGTGCTTCACCCCTCAAGGCGCGGGAGAACACTGAAGCTTTCTTT	CASSASPLKARENTEAFF
TRBV5-1	TRBJ1-3	TRBD1	NA	TGCGCCAGCAGCCCCGGACAGGGCGGAGGAAACACCATATATTTT	CASSPGQGGGNTIYF
TRBV2	TRBJ1-4	NA	NA	TGTGCCAGCAAAGGCAGGGTGCAAGAAAAACTGTTTTTT	CASKGRVQEKLFF
TRBV5-1	TRBJ2-7	TRBD2	NA	TGCGCCAGCGTCGCGGGGGACTCCTACGAGCAGTACTTC	CASVAGDSYEQYF
TRBV10-3	TRBJ1-5	NA	few	TGTGCCATCAGTGACCCACAGGAAAATAGCAATCAGCCCCAGCATTTT	CAISDPQENSNQPQHF
TRBV19	TRBJ1-5	NA	NA	TGTGCCAGTAGCCCGGGTTATTATCAGCCCCAGCATTTT	CASSPGYYQPQHF
TRBV15	TRBJ1-1	NA	NA	TGTGCCACCAGCAGAGCCTCGGGGGACACTGAAGCTTTCTTT	CATSRASGDTEAFF
TRBV28	TRBJ2-7	NA	NA	TGTGCCAGCAGTTTTGGCCGAGCCCGGGGCGAGCAGTACTTC	CASSFGRARGEQYF
TRBV6-4	TRBJ2-3	NA	NA	TGTGCCAGCAGGCGACAGTTAAACACAGATACGCAGTATTTT	CASRRQLNTDTQYF
TRBV7-2	TRBJ1-2	NA	NA	TGTGCCACCAACCCGGGGGGTTGGGTTGGAAACTATGGCTACACCTTC	CATNPGGWVGNYGYTF
TRBV12-3/TRBV12-4	TRBJ2-7	TRBD1	NA	TGTGCCAGCAGGATGGGACAGACAAACGAGCAGTACTTC	CASRMGQTNEQYF
TRBV5-1	TRBJ2-1	TRBD2	NA	TGCGCCAGCAGCTCCGGGACTAACAATGAGCAGTTCTTC	CASSSGTNNEQFF
TRBV28	TRBJ1-1	NA	NA	TGTGCCAGCACCGCAGGTCGAGACACTGAAGCTTTCTTT	CASTAGRDTEAFF
TRBV25-1	TRBJ1-1	NA	NA	TGTGCCAGCAGTGACTGGACAGAAGCTTTCTTT	CASSDWTEAFF
TRBV3-1/TRBV3-2	TRBJ1-2	TRBD1	NA	TGTGCCAGCAGCGCACCGGGACAGGGTACCTATGGCTACACCTTC	CASSAPGQGTYGYTF
TRBV14	TRBJ1-2	NA	few	TGTGCCAGCAGCCAAGATGTCGCGGAACCTAACTATGGCTACACCTTC	CASSQDVAEPNYGYTF
TRBV5-4	TRBJ2-5	NA	NA	TGTGCCAGCAGCTGGGGGGAGGAGGGGTGGAGGGAGACCCAGTACTTC	CASSWGEEGWRETQYF
TRBV19	TRBJ1-1	NA	NA	TGTGCCAGTTCCTTTGGCCTCATGAACACTGAAGCTTTCTTT	CASSFGLMNTEAFF
TRBV3-1/TRBV3-2	TRBJ2-7	NA	NA	TGTGCCAGCAGCCAAGATATAGGGGTCGAGCAGTACTTC	CASSQDIGVEQYF
TRBV23-1	TRBJ1-3	TRBD1	NA	TGCGCCAGCGGGACAGTTCCCTCTGGAAACACCATATATTTT	CASGTVPSGNTIYF
TRBV5-1	TRBJ1-2	NA	NA	TGCGCCAGCAGGGCTGACAGGAACTATGGCTACACCTTC	CASRADRNYGYTF
TRBV20-1	TRBJ1-2	TRBD1	NA	TGCAGTGCTAGTCGGGGACAGGGGGCGGTTGTTGGCTACACCTTC	CSASRGQGAVVGYTF
TRBV5-1	TRBJ2-1	TRBD1	NA	TGCGCCAGCAGCTACGGGGACAGGGGAATGAATGAGCAGTTCTTC	CASSYGDRGMNEQFF
TRBV7-9	TRBJ1-2	NA	NA	TGTGCCAGCAGCTCCCTCGAGACTGCGAACTATGGCTACACCTTC	CASSSLETANYGYTF